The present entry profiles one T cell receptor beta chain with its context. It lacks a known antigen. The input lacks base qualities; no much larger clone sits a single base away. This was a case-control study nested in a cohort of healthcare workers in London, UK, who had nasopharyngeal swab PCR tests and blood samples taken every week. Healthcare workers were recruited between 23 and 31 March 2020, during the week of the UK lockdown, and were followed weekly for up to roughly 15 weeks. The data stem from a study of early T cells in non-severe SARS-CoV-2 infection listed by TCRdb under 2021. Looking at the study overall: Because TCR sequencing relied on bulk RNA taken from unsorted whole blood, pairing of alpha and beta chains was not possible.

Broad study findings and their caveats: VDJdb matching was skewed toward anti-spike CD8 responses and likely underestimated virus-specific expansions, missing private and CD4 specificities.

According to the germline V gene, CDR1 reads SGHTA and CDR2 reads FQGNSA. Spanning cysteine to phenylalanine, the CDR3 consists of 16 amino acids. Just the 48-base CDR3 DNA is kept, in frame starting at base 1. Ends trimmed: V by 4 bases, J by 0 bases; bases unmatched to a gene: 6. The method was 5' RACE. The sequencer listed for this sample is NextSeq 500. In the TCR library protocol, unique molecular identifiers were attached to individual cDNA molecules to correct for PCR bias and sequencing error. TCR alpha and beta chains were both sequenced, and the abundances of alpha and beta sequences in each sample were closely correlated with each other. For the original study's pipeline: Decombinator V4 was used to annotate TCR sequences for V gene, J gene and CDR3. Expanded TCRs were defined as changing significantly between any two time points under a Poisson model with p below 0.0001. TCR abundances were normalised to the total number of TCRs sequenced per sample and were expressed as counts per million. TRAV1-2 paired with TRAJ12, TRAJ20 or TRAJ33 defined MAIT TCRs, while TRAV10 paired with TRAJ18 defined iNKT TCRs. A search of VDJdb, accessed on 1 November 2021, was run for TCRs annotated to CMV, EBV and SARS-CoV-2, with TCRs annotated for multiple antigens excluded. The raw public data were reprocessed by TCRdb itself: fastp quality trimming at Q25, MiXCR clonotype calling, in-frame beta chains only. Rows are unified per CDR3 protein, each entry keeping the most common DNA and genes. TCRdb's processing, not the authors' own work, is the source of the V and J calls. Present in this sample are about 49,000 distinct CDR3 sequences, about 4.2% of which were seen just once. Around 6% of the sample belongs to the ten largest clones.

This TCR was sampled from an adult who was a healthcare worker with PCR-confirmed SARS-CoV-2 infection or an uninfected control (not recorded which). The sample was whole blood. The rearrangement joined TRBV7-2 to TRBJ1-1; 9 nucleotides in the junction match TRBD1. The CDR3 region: CASSSTGGSMNTEAFF. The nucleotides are TGTGCCAGCAGCTCAACAGGGGGCTCCATGAACACTGAAGCTTTCTTT.